This TCR beta chain was captured in a study of T cells after yellow fever vaccination. This clonotype was recorded a few times. Germline assignment: CDR1 LGHNA and CDR2 YSLEER. The CDR3 totals 15 residues. V was trimmed by 1 base and J by 0 bases, leaving 9 bases between them. TCRdb ran MiXCR on the 5' RACE reads and lists one entry per CDR3 protein. The table has 200,000 to 300,000 distinct CDR3 sequences, roughly 13% seen once. This sequence was found in a man in his thirties or forties who received the YFV17D yellow fever vaccine. The sample here was CD4+ T cells sorted from PBMCs, taken 45 days after the yellow fever booster vaccination. V and J are TRBV4-3 and TRBJ2-5, with no clear D. CDR3 loop: CASSQGVSNQETQYF. DNA of the CDR3: TGCGCCAGCAGCCAAGGGGTCAGCAACCAAGAGACCCAGTACTTC.